Listed below are T cell receptor beta chains from one sample, sequenced in a study of regulatory T cells in long-lasting Graves disease. TCRdb re-called the multiplex PCR reads through MiXCR, storing one row per CDR3 protein. The table has a few hundred thousand distinct CDR3 sequences, approximately 16% seen once. This sample was shared with a second study, whose subject was T cells in Graves' hyperthyroidism and ophthalmopathy.

The sequencing here drew on peripheral blood mononuclear cells (PBMCs), taken at new diagnosis, from a patient treated with antithyroid drugs. These TCRs come from a man aged 35-49 years with Graves disease. Both conserved end residues are part of each CDR3. A D gene is named only where the DNA matches it firmly. Not all rows give a size; the values are once, few, many and, for expanded clones, a class.

size,J,V,D,CDR3,DNA
many,TRBJ1-1,TRBV7-2,NA,CASSPRNTEAFF,TGTGCCAGCAGCCCGCGGAACACTGAAGCTTTCTTT
few,TRBJ1-4,TRBV19,NA,CASLHRAGEKLFF,TGTGCCAGCCTACACAGGGCTGGCGAAAAACTGTTTTTT
many,TRBJ2-1,TRBV29-1,TRBD2,CSVEDGRVNEQFF,TGCAGCGTTGAAGATGGGAGGGTGAATGAGCAGTTCTTC
once,TRBJ2-3,TRBV30,NA,CAWSVKGDTQYF,TGTGCCTGGAGTGTGAAAGGAGATACGCAGTATTTT
many,TRBJ2-1,TRBV2,NA,CASSLTPGKGWNEQFF,TGTGCCAGCAGTTTAACCCCCGGGAAGGGATGGAATGAGCAGTTCTTC
few,TRBJ1-6,TRBV12-3/TRBV12-4,NA,CASSLAGEAPLHF,TGTGCCAGCAGTTTAGCGGGGGAGGCACCCCTCCACTTT
many,TRBJ2-3,TRBV3-1,TRBD2,CASSAQRGAVTDTQYF,TGTGCCAGCAGCGCACAGCGGGGGGCCGTAACAGATACGCAGTATTTT
many,TRBJ2-7,TRBV6-1,NA,CASSRGSEQYF,TGTGCCAGCAGCAGGGGCTCCGAGCAGTACTTC
few,TRBJ2-2,TRBV28,NA,CASSSLTDKNTGELFF,TGTGCCAGCAGCTCTCTGACAGACAAAAACACCGGGGAGCTGTTTTTT
many,TRBJ2-5,TRBV6-5,TRBD1,CASSYTTPDRFQETQYF,TGTGCCAGCAGTTACACCACCCCGGACAGGTTCCAAGAGACCCAGTACTTC
NA,TRBJ2-2,TRBV2,TRBD1,CASTDIGDRAGELFF,TGTGCCAGCACCGATATCGGGGACAGGGCCGGGGAGCTGTTTTTT
few,TRBJ2-1,TRBV9,TRBD2,CASSALGLADNNEQFF,TGTGCCAGCAGCGCCCTTGGACTAGCGGACAACAATGAGCAGTTCTTC